Listed here are 27 T cell receptor beta chains from one sample, sequenced in a study of siplizumab effects on memory and regulatory T cells. Measured with immunoSEQ multiplex PCR; TCRdb has only the in-frame clones, and not every one. The sample includes 100,000 to 120,000 clones, approximately 94% of them seen just once. Sequenced material: CD4+ T cells sorted from blood. The source is a human donor in good health.

The chain is built from TRBV9 and TRBJ2-2; weak D call: TRBD2 (6 bases). Trimming stripped 3 bases from V and 4 bases from J, with 13 bases between. Germline V CDR1 and CDR2: SGDLS, YYNGEE. The CDR3 is 15 amino acids. The DNA of the CDR3 is TGTGCCAGCAGCGCGACGGGACTGGCCACCGGGGAGCTGTTTTTT. Translated, it gives CASSATGLATGELFF.

The rearrangement joins TRBV7-2 to TRBJ1-1; D gene ambiguous. Per the germline V gene, CDR1 is SGHTA and CDR2 is FQGNSA. The CDR3 runs 13 residues. The V gene lost 5 bases and the J gene lost 1 base, with 8 bases spanning the gap. The CDR3 nucleotides are TGTGCCAGCAGCGCCCGGTGGAACACTGAAGCTTTCTTT. Encoded protein: CASSARWNTEAFF. Supplemented by reference TRBV7-2 and TRBJ1-1, the full variable domain reads GAGVSQSPSNKVTEKGKDVELRCDPISGHTALYWYRQSLGQGLEFLIYFQGNSAPDKSGLPSDRFSAERTGGSVSTLTIQRTQQEDSAVYLCASSARWNTEAFFGQGTRLTVV.

The chain joins TRBV6-6 to TRBJ2-5; D might be TRBD2 (7 bases). The V gene's germline CDR1 is MNHNY and CDR2 SVGAGI (reference sequence). Trimming took 2 bases from V and 4 from J, leaving 14 bases between them. There are 15 residues in the CDR3. CDR3 sequence reads: CASSYPRGGSETQYF. The CDR3 DNA is TGTGCCAGCAGTTACCCCCGCGGGGGCTCAGAGACCCAGTACTTC.

The CDR3 loop is CASSLVVGYNEQFF. Here the CDR3 DNA reads TGTGCCAGCAGCTTAGTGGTGGGCTACAATGAGCAGTTCTTC. V and J are TRBV7-2 and TRBJ2-1; unclear D gene. The CDR3 is 14 amino acids. CDR1 is SGHTA and CDR2 is FQGNSA in the germline V gene. Trimming left V 1 base short and J 3 bases short, with 7 bases between.

V usage is TRBV2 and J usage is TRBJ1-4; TRBD1 matches at 7 bases. The ends lost 5 bases at V and 4 bases at J; junction bases unmatched: 7. The germline V gene encodes CDR1 SNHLY and CDR2 FYNNEI. The CDR3 consists of 15 residues. The CDR3 protein is CASSPRTGNNEKLFF. The CDR3 DNA reads TGTGCCAGCAGTCCCCGGACAGGAAATAATGAAAAACTGTTTTTT.

CDR3 nucleotide sequence: TGTGCCTGGAGTGTCTTTGGGGGCAATCAGCCCCAGCATTTT. Its translation is CAWSVFGGNQPQHF. V and J are TRBV30 and TRBJ1-5, with D unclear. V gave up 0 bases and J gave up 2 bases, with 8 bases separating them. CDR1 and CDR2 (germline): GTSNPN, SVGIG (reference sequence). This CDR3 contains 14 residues. Drawing the rest from reference TRBV30 and TRBJ1-5, the complete variable domain is SQTIHQWPATLVQPVGSPLSLECTVEGTSNPNLYWYRQAAGRGLQLLFYSVGIGQISSEVPQNLSASRPQDRQFILSSKKLLLSDSGFYLCAWSVFGGNQPQHFGDGTRLSIL.

The V and J genes are TRBV5-1 and TRBJ1-2, with 7 bases matching TRBD1. The CDR3 is 16 residues long. In germline, CDR1 is SGHRS, CDR2 YFSETQ. J lost 7 bases, V lost 0 bases, and 12 bases had no gene match. Written as DNA, the CDR3 is TGCGCCAGCAGCTTGGACGGACCAGGGGGTCAGTTTGGCTACACCTTC. Protein product: CASSLDGPGGQFGYTF. Full variable domain (missing parts from reference TRBV5-1 and TRBJ1-2): KAGVTQTPRYLIKTRGQQVTLSCSPISGHRSVSWYQQTPGQGLQFLFEYFSETQRNKGNFPGRFSGRQFSNSRSEMNVSTLELGDSALYLCASSLDGPGGQFGYTFGSGTRLTVV.

The chain recombines TRBV11-1 with TRBJ1-3; no firm D call. This CDR3 has 13 amino acids. V lost 8 bases and J 0 bases, leaving 8 bases between the germline ends. The germline V gene encodes CDR1 SGHAT and CDR2 FQDESV (reference sequence). In nucleotides, the CDR3 is TGTGCCAGCGTTGTTTACTCTGGAAACACCATATATTTT. This encodes CASVVYSGNTIYF.

The chain has TRBV6-1 and TRBJ2-2; the match to TRBD1 covers 7 bases. J was trimmed by 5 bases and V by 5 bases; bases with no gene match: 5. The CDR3 totals 14 residues. The germline gives CDR1 MNHNS, CDR2 SASEGT. The chain's CDR3 is CASSRTGRTGELFF. CDR3 nucleotide sequence: TGTGCCAGCAGTCGGACAGGTCGAACCGGGGAGCTGTTTTTT.

This sequence joins TRBV6-5 and TRBJ2-1, with 10 bases that match TRBD2. The CDR3 has 13 residues. The germline V gene encodes CDR1 MNHEY and CDR2 SVGAGI. V lost 7 bases, J lost 12 bases, and 9 bases stayed unmatched. The CDR3 is CASMKTSGVGQFF. DNA for the CDR3: TGTGCCAGCATGAAAACTAGCGGGGTGGGGCAGTTCTTC.

This clone was counted once. J is TRBJ2-3 and V is TRBV25-1, with D unclear. The CDR3 sequence is 15 residues long. V lost 4 bases, J lost 0 bases, and 11 bases lay in between. Per the germline V gene, CDR1 is MGHDK and CDR2 is SYGVNS. CDR3 sequence (DNA): TGTGCCAGCAGTGTCGTGGGGTCTAGCACAGATACGCAGTATTTT. This codes for CASSVVGSSTDTQYF.

The chain has TRBV9 and TRBJ1-5; 8 nucleotides line up with TRBD1. This CDR3 has 16 amino acids. Trimming took 4 bases from V and 2 from J; bases not matched to a gene: 8. CDR1 and CDR2 from the germline V gene are SGDLS and YYNGEE. CDR3 in DNA: TGTGCCAGCAGCTCAGGACAGGGCCTAGGCAATCAGCCCCAGCATTTT. Its translation: CASSSGQGLGNQPQHF.

V is TRBV19 and J is TRBJ2-1, with TRBD2 identical over 8 bases. Unmatched junction bases numbered 2, after V lost 6 bases and J lost 4 bases. Germline values: CDR1 LNHDA, CDR2 SQIVND (reference sequence). The CDR3 runs 13 residues. This chain's CDR3 is CASRASGYNEQFF. CDR3 in DNA: TGTGCCAGTAGGGCTAGCGGGTACAATGAGCAGTTCTTC. Combining the CDR3 with reference TRBV19 and TRBJ2-1 gives the whole variable domain DGGITQSPKYLFRKEGQNVTLSCEQNLNHDAMYWYRQDPGQGLRLIYYSQIVNDFQKGDIAEGYSVSREKKESFPLTVTSAQKNPTAFYLCASRASGYNEQFFGPGTRLTVL.

The V gene is TRBV5-1, the J gene TRBJ2-1, with D unresolved. CDR3 length: 15 amino acids. V was clipped by 0 bases and J by 0 bases, with 7 bases between them. Germline assignment: CDR1 SGHRS and CDR2 YFSETQ. The CDR3 loop reads CASSLDGSSYNEQFF. The DNA of the CDR3 is TGCGCCAGCAGCTTGGACGGAAGCTCCTACAATGAGCAGTTCTTC. Full variable domain (outside the CDR3, taken from reference TRBV5-1 and TRBJ2-1): KAGVTQTPRYLIKTRGQQVTLSCSPISGHRSVSWYQQTPGQGLQFLFEYFSETQRNKGNFPGRFSGRQFSNSRSEMNVSTLELGDSALYLCASSLDGSSYNEQFFGPGTRLTVL.

This clone is a singleton in its sample. The sample contains more than one DNA sequence encoding this CDR3. The gene calls are TRBV5-4 and TRBJ1-2; TRBD1 is a possible D gene (6 bases). This CDR3 is built from 14 residues. Germline V gene data show CDR1 as SGHNT and CDR2 as YYREEE (reference sequence). The V end lost 0 bases, the J end lost 4 bases, and 10 bases lay between the germline ends. The CDR3 region is CASSLEQGGYGYTF. As DNA, the CDR3 is TGTGCCAGCAGCTTGGAACAGGGAGGCTATGGCTACACCTTC.

The CDR3 region has the DNA TGTGCCAGCAGTTACTCGGGCAGTAGCACAGATACGCAGTATTTT. Protein sequence: CASSYSGSSTDTQYF. J is TRBJ2-3 and V is TRBV6-5; no clear D gene. This CDR3 has 15 residues. Trimming left V 0 bases short and J 0 bases short, with 7 bases between. Germline V gene sequence: CDR1 MNHEY, CDR2 SVGAGI.

The V gene is TRBV5-1, the J gene TRBJ1-5, with unresolved D. V was pared by 0 bases and J by 4 bases, with 5 bases between. The CDR3 loop spans 13 amino acids. Germline values: CDR1 SGHRS, CDR2 YFSETQ. CDR3 nucleotide sequence: TGCGCCAGCAGCTTGGGAGCGAATCAGCCCCAGCATTTT. It translates to CASSLGANQPQHF.

This clone has only one observation. CDR3 residues: CASRERQGDTYEQYF. In DNA form, the CDR3 reads TGTGCCAGCAGGGAAAGACAGGGGGACACCTACGAGCAGTACTTC. This chain connects TRBV27 to TRBJ2-7; 9 positions match TRBD1. The CDR3 has 15 residues. The V segment lost 6 bases and the J segment 2 bases; nucleotides outside the gene matches: 8. The germline V gene encodes CDR1 MNHEY and CDR2 SMNVEV (reference sequence).

This clone was seen only a few times. The chain uses TRBV6-6 and TRBJ2-3; D may be TRBD1 (5 bases). The CDR3 runs 13 residues. V shed 7 bases and J shed 6 bases, with 14 bases lying between them. CDR1 is MNHNY, CDR2 SVGAGI, per germline (reference sequence). The CDR3 DNA sequence: TGTGCCAGCAATTTCGACTGGGGCGATACGCAGTATTTT. Protein sequence: CASNFDWGDTQYF.

The chain recombines TRBV6-5 with TRBJ2-1, with D perhaps TRBD1 (6 bases). V lost 2 bases to trimming and J lost 5 bases, with 13 bases between them. The germline gives CDR1 MNHEY, CDR2 SVGAGI. This CDR3 has 15 amino acids. The CDR3: CASSYVTGRNNEQFF. The CDR3 DNA reads as TGTGCCAGCAGTTACGTAACAGGGCGAAACAATGAGCAGTTCTTC.

The chain carries TRBV18 and TRBJ1-1, with 7 bases fitting TRBD1. CDR3 length equals 15 residues. V shed 2 bases and J 3 bases; nucleotides not matched to a gene: 6. The germline gives CDR1 KGHSH, CDR2 LQKENI. The CDR3 reads CASSPGGGGYTEAFF. The CDR3 DNA reads TGTGCCAGCTCACCAGGAGGGGGCGGGTACACTGAAGCTTTCTTT. Drawing the rest from reference TRBV18 and TRBJ1-1, the complete variable domain is NAGVMQNPRHLVRRRGQEARLRCSPMKGHSHVYWYRQLPEEGLKFMVYLQKENIIDESGMPKERFSAEFPKEGPSILRIQQVVRGDSAAYFCASSPGGGGYTEAFFGQGTRLTVV.

The sample holds one count of this clone. The chain links TRBV27 to TRBJ1-6; TRBD1 aligns across 10 bases. Germline trimming cut 5 bases from V and 2 bases from J; bases unmatched to any gene: 6. The length of the CDR3 is 17 residues. Germline CDR1 reads MNHEY; CDR2 reads SMNVEV (reference sequence). The CDR3 loop reads CASSLLTGGAYNSPLHF. DNA of the CDR3: TGTGCCAGCAGTCTACTGACAGGGGGCGCCTATAATTCACCCCTCCACTTT.

The chain combines TRBV6-1 with TRBJ1-6; D not resolved. The V end lost 2 bases, the J end lost 6 bases, and 14 bases lay between the germline ends. The CDR3 loop spans 16 amino acids. CDR1 is MNHNS and CDR2 is SASEGT in the germline V gene. CDR3 in amino acids: CASSETQLTGNSPLHF. DNA for the CDR3: TGTGCCAGCAGTGAAACCCAACTGACGGGTAATTCACCCCTCCACTTT.

This rearrangement joins TRBV13 to TRBJ1-3; the D is unclear. Germline CDR1 reads PRHDT; CDR2 reads FYEKMQ (reference sequence). This CDR3 is 14 amino acids long. V lost 3 bases and J 5 bases, leaving 11 bases between the germline ends. DNA for the CDR3: TGTGCCAGCAGCTTGTGGCAGGCAAGAAACACCATATATTTT. Translating gives CASSLWQARNTIYF. Filled out from reference TRBV13 and TRBJ1-3, the complete variable domain reads AAGVIQSPRHLIKEKRETATLKCYPIPRHDTVYWYQQGPGQDPQFLISFYEKMQSDKGSIPDRFSAQQFSDYHSELNMSSLELGDSALYFCASSLWQARNTIYFGEGSWLTVV.

The V and J genes are TRBV9 and TRBJ2-1; possible D gene TRBD2, 6 bases. The CDR3 contains 16 residues. CDR1 and CDR2 from the germline V gene are SGDLS and YYNGEE. V lost 4 bases to trimming and J lost 5 bases, with 19 bases between them. In nucleotides, the CDR3 is TGTGCCAGCAGCAGGGAAATCGGGAGTTGGGACAATGAGCAGTTCTTC. Encoded protein: CASSREIGSWDNEQFF.

For this clone: Additional DNA sequences in this sample encode the identical CDR3. J is TRBJ1-2 and V is TRBV6-5; D is uncertain. Trimming took off 0 bases at V and 5 bases at J, with 7 bases between the two ends. The germline V gene has CDR1 MNHEY and CDR2 SVGAGI. This CDR3 comprises 13 residues. The CDR3, as DNA: TGTGCCAGCAGTTACTCTACAGATTATGGCTACACCTTC. Protein sequence: CASSYSTDYGYTF.

The rearrangement joins TRBV4-1 to TRBJ1-1; 9 bases fit TRBD1. The CDR3 is 17 residues long. The germline CDR1 and CDR2 sequences are MGHRA and YSYEKL. With 2 bases clipped from V and 1 base from J, the junction kept 8 bases outside the gene matches. This chain's CDR3 is CASSQTDAGQGNTEAFF. The CDR3, as DNA: TGCGCCAGCAGCCAAACAGATGCGGGACAGGGGAACACTGAAGCTTTCTTT.